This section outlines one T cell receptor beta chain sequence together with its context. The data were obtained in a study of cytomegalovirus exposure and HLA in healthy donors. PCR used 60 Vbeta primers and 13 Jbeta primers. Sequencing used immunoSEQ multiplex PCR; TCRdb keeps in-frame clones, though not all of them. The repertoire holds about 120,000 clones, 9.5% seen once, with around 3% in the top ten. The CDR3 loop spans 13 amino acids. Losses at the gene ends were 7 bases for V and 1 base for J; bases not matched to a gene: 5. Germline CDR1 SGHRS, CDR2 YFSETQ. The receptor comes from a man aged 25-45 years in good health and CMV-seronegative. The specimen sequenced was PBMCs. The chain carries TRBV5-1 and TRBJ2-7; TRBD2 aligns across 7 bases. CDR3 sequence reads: CASGASGSYEQYF. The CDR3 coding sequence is TGCGCCAGCGGGGCTAGCGGTTCCTACGAGCAGTACTTC.